A single T cell receptor (beta chain) is shown here with its context. This specimen comes from a study of blood T cell repertoires in COVID-19. In the study overall: Acute and convalescent COVID-19 samples came from the United States, Italy and Spain. In each case, the material was cDNA or gDNA derived from T cells, B-cell-depleted T cells, or PBMCs.

Germline-derived CDR1 and CDR2 are SGHDN and FVKESK. The ends were cut back, 4 bases at V and 3 bases at J, with 15 bases in the middle. The CDR3 is made up of 15 amino acids. Original processing notes: Reference gene primer amplification in the assay estimated nucleated cell counts. The method was immunoSEQ multiplex PCR; TCRdb's version includes in-frame clones alone and lacks a portion of them. The DNA was the basis for D and trimming; V, J and clone size are from that table. The repertoire holds 120,000 or so clones, around nine tenths seen once, with around 5.1% in the top ten. The source material was peripheral blood. This rearrangement joins TRBV14 to TRBJ1-1; no reliable D call. This clonotype was sampled from a human donor in a cohort sampled during active COVID-19. CDR3 region: CASSLEWGGDTEAFF. In nucleotides, the CDR3 is TGTGCCAGCAGCCTCGAGTGGGGAGGAGACACTGAAGCTTTCTTT.